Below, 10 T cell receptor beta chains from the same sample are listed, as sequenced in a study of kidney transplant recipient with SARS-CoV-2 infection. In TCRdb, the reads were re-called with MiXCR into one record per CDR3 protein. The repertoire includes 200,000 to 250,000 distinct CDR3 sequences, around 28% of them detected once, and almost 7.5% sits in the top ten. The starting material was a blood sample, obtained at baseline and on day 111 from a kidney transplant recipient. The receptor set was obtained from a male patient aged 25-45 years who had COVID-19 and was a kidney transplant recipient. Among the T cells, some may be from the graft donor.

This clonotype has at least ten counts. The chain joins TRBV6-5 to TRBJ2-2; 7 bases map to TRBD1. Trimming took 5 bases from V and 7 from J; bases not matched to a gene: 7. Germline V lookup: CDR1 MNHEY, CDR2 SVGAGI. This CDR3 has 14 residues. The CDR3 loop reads CASSNTGVGGELFF. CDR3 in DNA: TGTGCCAGCAGTAACACAGGGGTAGGCGGGGAGCTGTTTTTT.

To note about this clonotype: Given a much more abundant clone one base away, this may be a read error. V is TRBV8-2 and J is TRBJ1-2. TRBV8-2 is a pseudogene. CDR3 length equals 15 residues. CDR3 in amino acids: CGSTVVSRKTYGYTF. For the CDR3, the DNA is TGTGGCAGTACTGTTGTTAGCCGAAAGACCTATGGCTACACCTTC.

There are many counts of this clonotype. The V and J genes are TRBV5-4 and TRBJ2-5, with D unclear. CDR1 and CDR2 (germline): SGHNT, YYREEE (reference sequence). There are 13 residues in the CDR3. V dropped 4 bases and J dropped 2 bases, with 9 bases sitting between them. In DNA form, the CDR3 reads TGTGCCAGCAGCCGGCCAGCTCAAGAGACCCAGTACTTC. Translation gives CASSRPAQETQYF.

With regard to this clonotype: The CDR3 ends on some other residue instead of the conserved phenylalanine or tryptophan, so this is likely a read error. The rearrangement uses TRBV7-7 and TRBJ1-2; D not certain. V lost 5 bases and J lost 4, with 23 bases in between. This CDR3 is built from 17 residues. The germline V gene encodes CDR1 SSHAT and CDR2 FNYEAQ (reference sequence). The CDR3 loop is CASSIRSKCRKTYGYTS. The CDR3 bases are TGTGCCAGCAGCATACGTTCTAAGTGCCGAAAGACCTATGGCTACACCTCC.

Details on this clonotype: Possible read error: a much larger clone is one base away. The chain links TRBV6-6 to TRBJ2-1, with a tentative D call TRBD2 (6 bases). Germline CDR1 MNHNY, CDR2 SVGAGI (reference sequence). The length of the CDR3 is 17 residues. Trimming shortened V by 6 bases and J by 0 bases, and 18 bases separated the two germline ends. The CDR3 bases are TGTGCCAGCAGGCAAGCGGGCGAACTGAGCTCCTACAATGAGCAGTTCTTC. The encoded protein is CASRQAGELSSYNEQFF.

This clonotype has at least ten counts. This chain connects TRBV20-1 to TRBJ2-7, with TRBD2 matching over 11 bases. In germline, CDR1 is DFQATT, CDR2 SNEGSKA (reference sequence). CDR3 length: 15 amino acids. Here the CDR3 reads CSGIRGTSGDYEQYF. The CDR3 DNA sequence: TGCAGCGGAATCAGAGGGACTAGCGGCGACTACGAGCAGTACTTC.

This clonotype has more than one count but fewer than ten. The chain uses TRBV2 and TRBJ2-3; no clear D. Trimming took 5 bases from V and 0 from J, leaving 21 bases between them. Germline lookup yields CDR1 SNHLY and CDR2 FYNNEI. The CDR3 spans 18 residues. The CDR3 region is CASSLVRPSATSTDTQYF. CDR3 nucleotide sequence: TGTGCCAGCAGTCTGGTAAGGCCGAGCGCAACTAGCACAGATACGCAGTATTTT.

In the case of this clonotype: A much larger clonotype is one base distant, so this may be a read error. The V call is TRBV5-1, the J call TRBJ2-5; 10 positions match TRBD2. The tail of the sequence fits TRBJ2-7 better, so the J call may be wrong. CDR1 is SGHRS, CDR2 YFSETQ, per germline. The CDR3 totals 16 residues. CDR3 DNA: TGCGCCAGCAGCCCTATGCTAGCGGGAGAGCCGGACGAGCAGTACTTC. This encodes CASSPMLAGEPDEQYF.

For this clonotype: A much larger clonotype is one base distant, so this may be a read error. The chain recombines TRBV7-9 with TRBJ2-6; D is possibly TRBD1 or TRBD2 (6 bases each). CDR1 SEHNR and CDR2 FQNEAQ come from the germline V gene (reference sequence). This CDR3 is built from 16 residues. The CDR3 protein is CASSLVPGAGANILTF. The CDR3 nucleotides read TGTGCCAGCAGCTTAGTACCGGGGGCTGGGGCCAACATCCTGACTTTC.

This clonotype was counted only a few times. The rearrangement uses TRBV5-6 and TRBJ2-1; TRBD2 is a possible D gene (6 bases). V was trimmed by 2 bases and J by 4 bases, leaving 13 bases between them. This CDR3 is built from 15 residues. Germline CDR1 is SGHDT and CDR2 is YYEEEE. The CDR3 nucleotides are TGTGCCAGCAGCTTTCGCGGGATCCGATACAATGAGCAGTTCTTC. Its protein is CASSFRGIRYNEQFF.